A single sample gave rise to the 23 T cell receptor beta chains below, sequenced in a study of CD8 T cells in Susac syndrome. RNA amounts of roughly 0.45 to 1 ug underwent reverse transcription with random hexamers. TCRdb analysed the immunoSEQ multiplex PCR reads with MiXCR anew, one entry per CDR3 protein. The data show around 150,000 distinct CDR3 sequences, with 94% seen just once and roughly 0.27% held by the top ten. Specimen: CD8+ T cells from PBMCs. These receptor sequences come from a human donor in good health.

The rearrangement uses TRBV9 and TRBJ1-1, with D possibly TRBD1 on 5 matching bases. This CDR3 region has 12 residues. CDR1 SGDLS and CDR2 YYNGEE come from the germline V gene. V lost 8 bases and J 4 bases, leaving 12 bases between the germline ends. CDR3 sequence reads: CARPGGATEAFF. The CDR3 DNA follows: TGTGCCAGGCCGGGAGGGGCCACTGAAGCTTTCTTT.

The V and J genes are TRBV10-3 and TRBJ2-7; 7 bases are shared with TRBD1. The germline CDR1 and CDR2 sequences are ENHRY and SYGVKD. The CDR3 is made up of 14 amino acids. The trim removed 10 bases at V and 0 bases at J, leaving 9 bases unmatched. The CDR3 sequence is CATLNDRDSYEQYF. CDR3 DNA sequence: TGTGCCACCCTAAATGACAGGGACTCCTACGAGCAGTACTTC.

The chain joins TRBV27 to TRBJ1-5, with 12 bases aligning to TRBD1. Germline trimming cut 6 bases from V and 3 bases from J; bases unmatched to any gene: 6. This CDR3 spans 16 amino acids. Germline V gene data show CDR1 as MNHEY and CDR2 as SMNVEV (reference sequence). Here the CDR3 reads CASRRGQGAFNQPQHF. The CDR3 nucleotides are TGTGCCAGCAGAAGGGGACAGGGGGCGTTCAATCAGCCCCAGCATTTT.

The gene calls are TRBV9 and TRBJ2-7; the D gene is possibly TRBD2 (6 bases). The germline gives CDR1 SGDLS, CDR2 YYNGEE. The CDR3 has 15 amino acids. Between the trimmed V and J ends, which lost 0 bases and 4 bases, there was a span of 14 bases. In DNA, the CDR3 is TGTGCCAGCAGCGTAGTCGGGGACTTCGTGTACGAGCAGTACTTC. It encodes CASSVVGDFVYEQYF.

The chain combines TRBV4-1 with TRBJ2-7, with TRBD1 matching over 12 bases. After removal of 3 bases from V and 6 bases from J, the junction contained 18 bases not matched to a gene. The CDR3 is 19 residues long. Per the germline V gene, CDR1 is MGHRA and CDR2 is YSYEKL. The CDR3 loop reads CASSQRIPGQGAREVEQYF. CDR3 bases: TGCGCCAGCAGCCAGAGAATCCCGGGACAGGGGGCGCGGGAGGTCGAGCAGTACTTC.

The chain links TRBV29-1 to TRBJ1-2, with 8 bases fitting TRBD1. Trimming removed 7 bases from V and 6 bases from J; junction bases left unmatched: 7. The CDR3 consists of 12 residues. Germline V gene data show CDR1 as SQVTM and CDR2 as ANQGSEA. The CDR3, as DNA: TGCAGCGGCGTACAGGGGGAGGATGGCTACACCTTC. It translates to CSGVQGEDGYTF.

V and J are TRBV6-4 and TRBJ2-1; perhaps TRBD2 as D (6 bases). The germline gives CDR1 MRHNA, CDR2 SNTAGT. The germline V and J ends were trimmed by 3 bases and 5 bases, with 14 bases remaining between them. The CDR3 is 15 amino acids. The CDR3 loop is CASSERFSGNNEQFF. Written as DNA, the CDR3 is TGTGCCAGCAGTGAACGGTTTAGCGGAAACAATGAGCAGTTCTTC.

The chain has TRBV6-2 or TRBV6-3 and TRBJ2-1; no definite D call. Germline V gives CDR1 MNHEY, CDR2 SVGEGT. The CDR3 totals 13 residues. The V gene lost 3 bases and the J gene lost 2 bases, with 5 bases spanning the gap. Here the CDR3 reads CASSYGPYNEQFF. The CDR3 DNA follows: TGTGCCAGCAGTTATGGCCCCTACAATGAGCAGTTCTTC.

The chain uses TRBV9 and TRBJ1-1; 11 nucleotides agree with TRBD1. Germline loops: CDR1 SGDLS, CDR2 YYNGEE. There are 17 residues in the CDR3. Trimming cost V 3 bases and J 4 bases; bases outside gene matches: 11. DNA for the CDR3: TGTGCCAGCAGCGGGCACCGGGACAGGGGGATCGTCACTGAAGCTTTCTTT. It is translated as CASSGHRDRGIVTEAFF.

The CDR3 spells CASSAWTSQETQYF. Here the CDR3 DNA reads TGTGCCAGCAGCGCGTGGACGTCCCAAGAGACCCAGTACTTC. The J gene is TRBJ2-5, the V gene TRBV9; D unclear. Deletions cut 3 bases from V and 1 base from J, with 10 bases between. The germline gives CDR1 SGDLS, CDR2 YYNGEE. This CDR3 comprises 14 residues.

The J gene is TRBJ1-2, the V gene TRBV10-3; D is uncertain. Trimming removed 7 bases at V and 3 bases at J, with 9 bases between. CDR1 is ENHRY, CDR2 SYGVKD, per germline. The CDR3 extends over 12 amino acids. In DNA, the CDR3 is TGTGCCATCACTGGCAGCTACTATGGCTACACCTTC. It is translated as CAITGSYYGYTF.

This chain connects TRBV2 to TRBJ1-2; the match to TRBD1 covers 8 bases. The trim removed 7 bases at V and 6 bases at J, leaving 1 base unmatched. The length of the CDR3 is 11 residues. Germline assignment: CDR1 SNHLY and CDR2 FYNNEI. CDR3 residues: CASNRGDGYTF. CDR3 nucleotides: TGTGCCAGCAACAGGGGGGATGGCTACACCTTC.

As DNA, the CDR3 is TGTGCCAGCAGCCCTAGCGGGACGGCAAGCATTCAGTACTTC. Translated, it gives CASSPSGTASIQYF. The rearrangement uses TRBV9 and TRBJ2-4, with TRBD2 identical over 9 bases. J lost 9 bases, V lost 4 bases, and 8 bases had no gene match. Germline CDR1 and CDR2: SGDLS and YYNGEE. This CDR3 contains 14 residues.

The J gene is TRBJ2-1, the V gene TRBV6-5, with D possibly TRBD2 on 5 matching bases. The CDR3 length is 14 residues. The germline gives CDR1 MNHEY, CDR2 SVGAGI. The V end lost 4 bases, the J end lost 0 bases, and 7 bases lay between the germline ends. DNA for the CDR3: TGTGCCAGCAGTTCCCGGGGCTCCTACAATGAGCAGTTCTTC. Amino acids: CASSSRGSYNEQFF.

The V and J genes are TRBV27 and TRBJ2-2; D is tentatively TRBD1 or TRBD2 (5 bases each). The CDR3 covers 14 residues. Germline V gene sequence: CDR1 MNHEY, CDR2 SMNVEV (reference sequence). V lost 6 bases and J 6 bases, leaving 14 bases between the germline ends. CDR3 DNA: TGTGCCAGCAGGCCGGGACCGCCATCCGGGGAGCTGTTTTTT. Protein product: CASRPGPPSGELFF.

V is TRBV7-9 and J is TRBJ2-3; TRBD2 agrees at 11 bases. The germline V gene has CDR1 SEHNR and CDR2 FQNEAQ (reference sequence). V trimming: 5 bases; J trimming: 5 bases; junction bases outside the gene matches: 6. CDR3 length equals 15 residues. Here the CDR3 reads CASSLLAGGGDTQYF. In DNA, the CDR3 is TGTGCCAGCAGCCTCCTAGCGGGAGGAGGAGATACGCAGTATTTT.

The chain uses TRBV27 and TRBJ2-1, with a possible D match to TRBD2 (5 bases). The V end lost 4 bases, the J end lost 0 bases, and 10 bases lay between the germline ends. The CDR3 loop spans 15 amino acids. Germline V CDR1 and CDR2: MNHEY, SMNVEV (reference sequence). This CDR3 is CASSSWESSYNEQFF. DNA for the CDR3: TGTGCCAGCAGTTCGTGGGAGAGCTCCTACAATGAGCAGTTCTTC.

The CDR3 DNA reads TGCGCCAGCAGCCTCGGAGAGGGGGCAGATACGCAGTATTTT. Translated, it gives CASSLGEGADTQYF. The gene calls are TRBV4-3 and TRBJ2-3, with D maybe TRBD1 (6 bases). With 4 bases removed from V and 4 bases from J, the gap between germline ends came to 12 bases. Germline V gene lookup returns CDR1 LGHNA and CDR2 YSLEER. There are 14 residues in the CDR3.

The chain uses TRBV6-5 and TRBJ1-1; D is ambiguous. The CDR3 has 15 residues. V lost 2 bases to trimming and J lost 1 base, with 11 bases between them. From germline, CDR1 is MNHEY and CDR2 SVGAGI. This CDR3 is CASSYLTVGNTEAFF. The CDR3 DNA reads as TGTGCCAGCAGTTACCTCACCGTGGGGAACACTGAAGCTTTCTTT.

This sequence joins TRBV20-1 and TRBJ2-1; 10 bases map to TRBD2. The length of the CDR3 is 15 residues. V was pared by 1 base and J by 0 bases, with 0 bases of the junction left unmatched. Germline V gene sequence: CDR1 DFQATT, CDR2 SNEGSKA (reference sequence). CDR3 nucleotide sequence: TGCAGTGCTAGAGCTAGCGGGAGCTCCTACAATGAGCAGTTCTTC. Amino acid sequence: CSARASGSSYNEQFF.

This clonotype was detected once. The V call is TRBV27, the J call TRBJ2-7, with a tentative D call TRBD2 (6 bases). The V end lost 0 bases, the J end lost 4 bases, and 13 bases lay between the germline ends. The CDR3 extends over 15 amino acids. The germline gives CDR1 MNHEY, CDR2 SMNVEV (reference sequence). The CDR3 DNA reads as TGTGCCAGCAGTTTATCGGCTAGCGTTGGGTACGAGCAGTACTTC. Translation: CASSLSASVGYEQYF.

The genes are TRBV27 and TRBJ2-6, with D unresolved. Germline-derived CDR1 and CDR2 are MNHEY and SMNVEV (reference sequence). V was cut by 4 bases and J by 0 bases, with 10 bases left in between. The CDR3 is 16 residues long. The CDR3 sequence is CASSWGTYSGANVLTF. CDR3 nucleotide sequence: TGTGCCAGCAGTTGGGGTACCTACTCTGGGGCCAACGTCCTGACTTTC.

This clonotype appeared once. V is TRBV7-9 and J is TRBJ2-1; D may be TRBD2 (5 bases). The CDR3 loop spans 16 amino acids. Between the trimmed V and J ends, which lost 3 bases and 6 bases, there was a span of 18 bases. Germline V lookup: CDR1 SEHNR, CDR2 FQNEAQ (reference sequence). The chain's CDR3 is CASSFSGYNNPNEQFF. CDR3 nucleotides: TGTGCCAGCAGCTTTTCGGGATACAACAACCCCAATGAGCAGTTCTTC.